The rows below give T cell receptor beta chains drawn from one sample of a study of cytomegalovirus exposure and HLA in healthy donors. Data came from immunoSEQ multiplex PCR; TCRdb stores just in-frame clones and leaves some out. Of around 150,000 clones detected, about four fifths appear once; the ten largest clones hold 1.1% to 1.5%. Input material: PBMCs. The receptors come from a woman aged 40 to 55 in good health and CMV-seronegative. Both conserved end residues are part of each CDR3. The order of the fields is CDR3 length, J gene, D gene, clone size, V gene, CDR3 DNA, CDR3 protein. D genes are given only for firm matches. The listing skips clone size in some rows; elsewhere it reads once, few, many or a size class.

15 | TRBJ1-1 | TRBD1 | few | TRBV6-1 | TGTGCCAGCAGTGACCGGGGACAGGGGAACACTGAAGCTTTCTTT | CASSDRGQGNTEAFF
10 | TRBJ1-1 | - | - | TRBV30 | TGTGCCTGGAGAGACTTTGAAGCTTTCTTT | CAWRDFEAFF
13 | TRBJ2-1 | - | - | TRBV7-2 | TGTGCCAGCAGCTCCGGGACACAGAATGAGCAGTTCTTC | CASSSGTQNEQFF
14 | TRBJ2-1 | TRBD2 | - | TRBV9 | TGTGCCAGCAGCGTCAGCGGGGGGAAGGATGAGCAGTTCTTC | CASSVSGGKDEQFF
16 | TRBJ1-4 | TRBD1 | once | TRBV5-1 | TGCGCCAGCAGCCCGCAGGGGGCGCGTAATAATGAAAAACTGTTTTTT | CASSPQGARNNEKLFF
13 | TRBJ1-3 | - | - | TRBV27 | TGTGCCAGCAGACAAAGCTCTGGAAACACCATATATTTT | CASRQSSGNTIYF
16 | TRBJ1-6 | TRBD1 | - | TRBV19 | TGTGCCAGTTCCGATCGGACAGGAGCCAATAATTCACCCCTCCACTTT | CASSDRTGANNSPLHF
16 | TRBJ1-5 | - | - | TRBV4-1 | TGCGCCAGCAGCCAAGATGTAGATTCCTTCAATCAGCCCCAGCATTTT | CASSQDVDSFNQPQHF
13 | TRBJ2-1 | TRBD1 | few | TRBV29-1 | TGCAGCGCCCCGGGACAGTCCTACAATGAGCAGTTCTTC | CSAPGQSYNEQFF
17 | TRBJ1-5 | - | - | TRBV5-8 | TGTGCCAGCAGCTTCCAAAAAATGATGCTATTCAATCAGCCCCAGCATTTT | CASSFQKMMLFNQPQHF
16 | TRBJ2-7 | TRBD2 | - | TRBV4-3 | TGCGCCAGCAGCCAAGATCGGGTTAGCGGGTGGTACGAGCAGTACTTC | CASSQDRVSGWYEQYF
13 | TRBJ1-1 | - | - | TRBV6-4 | TGTGCCAGCAGAGCACAGGGGAACACTGAAGCTTTCTTT | CASRAQGNTEAFF
15 | TRBJ2-3 | - | - | TRBV19 | TGTGCCAGCAGTCATATGGCAGTACACACAGATACGCAGTATTTT | CASSHMAVHTDTQYF
17 | TRBJ1-5 | - | - | TRBV27 | TGTGCCAGCAGTTCGAGGTACGGGGTCGGGGGGAATCAGCCCCAGCATTTT | CASSSRYGVGGNQPQHF
16 | TRBJ1-6 | - | - | TRBV11-2 | TGTGCCAGCAGCTTATGGGCGAGGGAGGTCCGAACACCCCTCCACTTT | CASSLWAREVRTPLHF
14 | TRBJ2-7 | TRBD2 | - | TRBV5-1 | TGCGCCAGCAGCTTGGGGGGACTAGCATCCGAGCAGTACTTC | CASSLGGLASEQYF
15 | TRBJ1-5 | - | - | TRBV30 | TGTGCCTGGAGTGTACCGAATCCACTCAATCAGCCCCAGCATTTT | CAWSVPNPLNQPQHF
15 | TRBJ2-2 | - | once | TRBV6-1 | TGTGCCAGCAGTGAACAGACAGCGAACACCGGGGAGCTGTTTTTT | CASSEQTANTGELFF
16 | TRBJ1-4 | - | - | TRBV9 | TGTGCCAGCAGCGGACCCAAGGGGGCAACTAATGAAAAACTGTTTTTT | CASSGPKGATNEKLFF
16 | TRBJ1-2 | TRBD1 | - | TRBV15 | TGTGCCACCAGCAGCCGTGGGACAGGGAAGTTTTATGGCTACACCTTC | CATSSRGTGKFYGYTF
15 | TRBJ1-2 | TRBD1 | few | TRBV6-5 | TGTGCCAGCAGTTACGCGGCAGGGGGCTACTATGGCTACACCTTC | CASSYAAGGYYGYTF
14 | TRBJ1-1 | TRBD1 | once | TRBV27 | TGTGCCAGCAGCCCTATTCAGGGGGAAGCTGAAGCTTTCTTT | CASSPIQGEAEAFF
16 | TRBJ1-3 | TRBD1 | - | TRBV6-5 | TGTGCCAGCAGTTACGGACAGGCAGCGGCTGGAAACACCATATATTTT | CASSYGQAAAGNTIYF
13 | TRBJ2-1 | TRBD2 | - | TRBV29-1 | TGCAGCCTGGGCGGGGGGGCCAACTATGAGCAGTTCTTC | CSLGGGANYEQFF
15 | TRBJ2-3 | TRBD2 | - | TRBV6-1 | TGTGCCACCGCCGGCAGCGGGGCCTCCACAGATACGCAGTATTTT | CATAGSGASTDTQYF
15 | TRBJ1-5 | - | - | TRBV7-2 | TGTGCCAGCAGCTTAGAGGGGGTAGGCAATCAGCCCCAGCATTTT | CASSLEGVGNQPQHF
16 | TRBJ2-7 | - | - | TRBV5-1 | TGCGCCAGCAGCTTGCAACCGACAGGGACTTTCTACGAGCAGTACTTC | CASSLQPTGTFYEQYF
15 | TRBJ2-7 | TRBD1 | - | TRBV18 | TGTGCCAGCTCACCGGGGACAGGTCCTTCCTACGAGCAGTACTTC | CASSPGTGPSYEQYF
12 | TRBJ2-3 | - | few | TRBV7-2 | TGTGCCAGCAGCTCAGGCACAGATACGCAGTATTTT | CASSSGTDTQYF
16 | TRBJ1-2 | - | - | TRBV9 | TGTGCCAGCAGCGTAGGGGCGTTGGCAGGGGACTATGGCTACACCTTC | CASSVGALAGDYGYTF
15 | TRBJ2-7 | TRBD1 | - | TRBV28 | TGTGCCAGCAGTCCATCCGGGACAGGGACCTACGAGCAGTACTTC | CASSPSGTGTYEQYF
17 | TRBJ2-5 | TRBD2 | - | TRBV6-1 | TGTGCCAGCAGTGATTTAAAGCGGGGGGGATTCCAAGAGACCCAGTACTTC | CASSDLKRGGFQETQYF
15 | TRBJ1-5 | TRBD1 | - | TRBV28 | TGTGCCAGCAGTTCGGGACAGCCAGGACCTCAGCCCCAGCATTTT | CASSSGQPGPQPQHF
14 | TRBJ1-1 | - | - | TRBV5-1 | TGCGCCAGCAGCTTGGGGGGCGGGAACACTGAAGCTTTCTTT | CASSLGGGNTEAFF
14 | TRBJ1-5 | TRBD1 | few | TRBV18 | TGTGCCAGCTCCCCTGACAGGGGGAATCAGCCCCAGCATTTT | CASSPDRGNQPQHF
11 | TRBJ1-2 | - | - | TRBV2 | TGTGCCAGCACCCCATCGAGAAGCTACACCTTC | CASTPSRSYTF
16 | TRBJ1-1 | - | - | TRBV6-5 | TGTGCCAGCAGTTCAGCCCCTTCGACACGCACGCGTCAAGCTTTCTTT | CASSSAPSTRTRQAFF
14 | TRBJ2-1 | TRBD1 | - | TRBV29-1 | TGCAGCGTGGAGCCCTGGACAGGGGGGTATGAGCAGTTCTTC | CSVEPWTGGYEQFF
17 | TRBJ2-7 | TRBD2 | - | TRBV5-1 | TGCGCCAGCAGCTCCGGGGAGGGAGCGGGGGGATCCTACGAGCAGTACTTC | CASSSGEGAGGSYEQYF
15 | TRBJ2-7 | - | - | TRBV2 | TGTGCCAGCAGCGGCGGGACAGAGCCCGCATGGGAGCAGTACTTC | CASSGGTEPAWEQYF
17 | TRBJ1-5 | TRBD1 | - | TRBV28 | TGTGCCAGCAGTCGTGGCCTAGCAGGGGGTAGCAATCAGCCCCAGCATTTT | CASSRGLAGGSNQPQHF
14 | TRBJ1-2 | - | - | TRBV5-1 | TGCGCCAGCAGCTTGGGGTTCGGTAACTATGGCTACACCTTC | CASSLGFGNYGYTF
13 | TRBJ2-5 | - | - | TRBV6-1 | TGTGCCAGCAGTGAAGGGGGCCGGGAGACCCAGTACTTC | CASSEGGRETQYF
15 | TRBJ1-1 | - | few | TRBV4-1 | TGCGCCAGCAGCCAAGATGGTGGTTGGAGCACTGAAGCTTTCTTT | CASSQDGGWSTEAFF
16 | TRBJ2-7 | - | - | TRBV9 | TGTGCCAGCAGCTCTGGGGACTGGGACGGCAACTACGAGCAGTACTTC | CASSSGDWDGNYEQYF
20 | TRBJ2-4 | TRBD2 | few | TRBV2 | TGTGCCAGCAGTGAATTTAAGCGACTAGCGGGGGCGGGGGCCAAAAACATTCAGTACTTC | CASSEFKRLAGAGAKNIQYF
16 | TRBJ2-7 | - | - | TRBV14 | TGTGCCAGCAGCCAAGGCCGGCGGGGTGGGGGCTACGAGCAGTACTTC | CASSQGRRGGGYEQYF
15 | TRBJ2-3 | TRBD2 | - | TRBV5-1 | TGCGCCAGCAGCTATCAACTAGCGGAATATGATACGCAGTATTTT | CASSYQLAEYDTQYF
15 | TRBJ1-5 | TRBD1 | - | TRBV7-2 | TGTGCCAGCAGCCTGGACAGGGGGAGCAATCAGCCCCAGCATTTT | CASSLDRGSNQPQHF
18 | TRBJ2-3 | TRBD1 | - | TRBV11-1 | TGTGCCAGCAGCTCGCCCAAGTCGGGACAGGGGGCCACAGATACGCAGTATTTT | CASSSPKSGQGATDTQYF